This is a list of T cell receptor beta chains from one sample in a study of vaccination and CD4 T cells after COVID-19. Which antigens these TCRs recognize remains unknown. TCRdb passed the PCR reads through MiXCR, listing each CDR3 protein once. This sample yields over 14,000 distinct CDR3 sequences, of which 53% are seen a single time; roughly 12% belongs to the top ten. The sample taken for sequencing was CD4+ T cells from blood, cultured in vitro. The receptors shown here come from a human donor who had recovered from COVID-19. Each CDR3 is given with its conserved first and last residue. D genes are given only for firm matches. Not every row has a clone size; where given, it reads once, few, many or a size class.

clone_size: -
v_call: TRBV27
d_call: -
j_call: TRBJ2-5
cdr3_nt: TGTGCCAGCAGGAGGGTTGGGGTTTCGGCACAAGAGACCCAGTACTTC
cdr3_aa: CASRRVGVSAQETQYF

clone_size: few
v_call: TRBV19
d_call: -
j_call: TRBJ1-2
cdr3_nt: TGTGCCAGTAGCCAGCCTGCGGGTGCTAACTATGGCTACACCTTC
cdr3_aa: CASSQPAGANYGYTF

clone_size: few
v_call: TRBV15
d_call: TRBD2
j_call: TRBJ2-3
cdr3_nt: TGTGCCACCAGCAGAGTGGGAGGGCTTGGCACAGATACGCAGTATTTT
cdr3_aa: CATSRVGGLGTDTQYF

clone_size: -
v_call: TRBV12-3/TRBV12-4
d_call: -
j_call: TRBJ1-2
cdr3_nt: TGTGCCAGCAGTTTTTGGGGGGATGGCTACACCTTC
cdr3_aa: CASSFWGDGYTF

clone_size: -
v_call: TRBV30
d_call: TRBD2
j_call: TRBJ2-1
cdr3_nt: TGTGCCTGGAAAGGGACTAGCGGGAGACACTACAATGAGCAGTTCTTC
cdr3_aa: CAWKGTSGRHYNEQFF

clone_size: few
v_call: TRBV18
d_call: TRBD1
j_call: TRBJ1-2
cdr3_nt: TGTGCCAGCTCATCGGGACAGGGCTATGGCTACACCTTC
cdr3_aa: CASSSGQGYGYTF

clone_size: -
v_call: TRBV6-2/TRBV6-3
d_call: -
j_call: TRBJ1-1
cdr3_nt: TGTGCCAGCAGTTACTCGCTCGGGGGGGACACTGAAGCTTTCTTT
cdr3_aa: CASSYSLGGDTEAFF

clone_size: -
v_call: TRBV19
d_call: -
j_call: TRBJ1-5
cdr3_nt: TGTGCCAGTAGTATAGTGGGGCAAAGCAATCAGCCCCAGCATTTT
cdr3_aa: CASSIVGQSNQPQHF

clone_size: -
v_call: TRBV6-2/TRBV6-3
d_call: -
j_call: TRBJ2-3
cdr3_nt: TGTGCCAGCAGTTACTCGAGCCCCTCACTAGTTCCAGATACGCAGTATTTT
cdr3_aa: CASSYSSPSLVPDTQYF

clone_size: few
v_call: TRBV20-1
d_call: -
j_call: TRBJ2-7
cdr3_nt: TGCAGTGCTAGAAACTCCTACGAGCAGTACTTC
cdr3_aa: CSARNSYEQYF

clone_size: -
v_call: TRBV7-3
d_call: TRBD2
j_call: TRBJ2-3
cdr3_nt: TGTGCCAGCAGCTTAACGCCCAGCGGGAGGGGCGCAGATACGCAGTATTTT
cdr3_aa: CASSLTPSGRGADTQYF

clone_size: -
v_call: TRBV6-2/TRBV6-3
d_call: -
j_call: TRBJ2-4
cdr3_nt: TGTGCCAGCAGTTACTCCGTCGGGGTTGGCAAAAACATTCAGTACTTC
cdr3_aa: CASSYSVGVGKNIQYF

clone_size: -
v_call: TRBV5-1
d_call: -
j_call: TRBJ2-7
cdr3_nt: TGCGCCAGCAGCTTGCAGGGTGTCTCCTACGAGCAGTACTTC
cdr3_aa: CASSLQGVSYEQYF

clone_size: -
v_call: TRBV21-1
d_call: -
j_call: TRBJ2-3
cdr3_nt: TGTGCCAGCAGCAAACGAGGGGGCGCTTCAGCAGATACGCAGTATTTT
cdr3_aa: CASSKRGGASADTQYF